What follows describes a single T cell receptor beta chain. These data are taken from a study of T cell responses to AZD1222 COVID-19 vaccine. The germline gives CDR1 SGHVS, CDR2 FQNEAQ. The CDR3 is made up of 15 amino acids. With 6 bases clipped from V and 4 bases from J, the junction kept 8 bases outside the gene matches. Clones were sequenced by immunoSEQ multiplex PCR, and TCRdb holds only the in-frame ones, with some missing. The data contain 110,000 to 150,000 clones, under 95% of them singletons. This sample comprised peripheral blood, obtained on day 0 of AZD1222 vaccination. The V call is TRBV7-8, the J call TRBJ2-5, with 10 bases lining up with TRBD1. The sequence was collected from an adult in good health. The CDR3 here is CASSPPRTGGETQYF. The CDR3 bases are TGTGCCAGCAGTCCACCCCGGACAGGGGGAGAGACCCAGTACTTC.